Listed below are T cell receptor beta chains from one sample, sequenced in a study of blood T cell repertoires in COVID-19. Some clones are missing from TCRdb's copy, which holds only in-frame ones; the method was immunoSEQ multiplex PCR. The sample has a few hundred thousand clones, about nine tenths seen once. Sequencing was carried out using peripheral blood. Source of these receptors: a woman aged 30 to 39 who had recovered from COVID-19. Both conserved end residues are part of each CDR3.

v_gene: TRBV19; j_gene: TRBJ1-5; CDR3aa: CASNPGHPRTQPQHF
v_gene: TRBV7-9; j_gene: TRBJ2-7; CDR3aa: CASSRAGGISYEQYF
v_gene: TRBV25-1; j_gene: TRBJ2-5; CDR3aa: CASSGTGAEKETQYF
v_gene: TRBV9; j_gene: TRBJ1-6; CDR3aa: CASSPLGPSGQKNSPLHF
v_gene: TRBV3-1/TRBV3-2; j_gene: TRBJ2-3; CDR3aa: CASSPGGGDTQYF
v_gene: TRBV12-5; j_gene: TRBJ2-3; CDR3aa: CASGVGQGQDTQYF
v_gene: TRBV6-5; j_gene: TRBJ1-3; CDR3aa: CASSFRQTSSGNTIYF
v_gene: TRBV5-1; j_gene: TRBJ1-4; CDR3aa: CASSLVGQGGEKLFF
v_gene: TRBV7-8; j_gene: TRBJ2-3; CDR3aa: CASSLIGQGALTDTQYF
v_gene: TRBV6-1; j_gene: TRBJ1-1; CDR3aa: CASSEAASRPEAFF
v_gene: TRBV6-1; j_gene: TRBJ1-2; CDR3aa: CASSETPGGAIGYTF
v_gene: TRBV6-5; j_gene: TRBJ1-2; CDR3aa: CASSSNMGQNYGYTF
v_gene: TRBV24-1; j_gene: TRBJ2-1; CDR3aa: CATSDEVSQFF
v_gene: TRBV2; j_gene: TRBJ2-7; CDR3aa: CASSVGLGTGGLTGEQYF
v_gene: TRBV4-2; j_gene: TRBJ2-1; CDR3aa: CASSQVGTLNEQFF
v_gene: TRBV7-8; j_gene: TRBJ1-1; CDR3aa: CASSPSVNTEAFF
v_gene: TRBV5-1; j_gene: TRBJ2-1; CDR3aa: CASSFQASGADEQFF
v_gene: TRBV5-1; j_gene: TRBJ1-4; CDR3aa: CASSLAGTGAEKLFF
v_gene: TRBV18; j_gene: TRBJ2-5; CDR3aa: CASSTFSQETQYF
v_gene: TRBV5-1; j_gene: TRBJ1-2; CDR3aa: CASSRGQSGDYGYTF
v_gene: TRBV5-1; j_gene: TRBJ2-5; CDR3aa: CASSLGGRETQYF
v_gene: TRBV28; j_gene: TRBJ2-1; CDR3aa: CASSLQGFEFF
v_gene: TRBV7-2; j_gene: TRBJ1-6; CDR3aa: CASSSDRGSPGSPLHF
v_gene: TRBV6-5; j_gene: TRBJ2-1; CDR3aa: CASSYYSEQFF
v_gene: TRBV20-1; j_gene: TRBJ1-2; CDR3aa: CSASRNYGYTF
v_gene: TRBV2; j_gene: TRBJ1-4; CDR3aa: CASRSRGGAGTNEKLFF
v_gene: TRBV6-2/TRBV6-3; j_gene: TRBJ1-5; CDR3aa: CASSYLQGDQPQHF
v_gene: TRBV9; j_gene: TRBJ2-4; CDR3aa: CASSSRGLVEENIQYF
v_gene: TRBV4-2; j_gene: TRBJ2-1; CDR3aa: CASSYGLAGPNEQFF
v_gene: TRBV12-2; j_gene: TRBJ1-1; CDR3aa: CASRSRGRNTGAFF
v_gene: TRBV9; j_gene: TRBJ1-4; CDR3aa: CASSEGAGGYEKLFF
v_gene: TRBV4-1; j_gene: TRBJ2-7; CDR3aa: CASSLRTGESYEQYF
v_gene: TRBV4-2; j_gene: TRBJ2-1; CDR3aa: CASSQDYTGGTYNEQFF
v_gene: TRBV5-1; j_gene: TRBJ2-5; CDR3aa: CASSLALRGDRGETQYF
v_gene: TRBV15; j_gene: TRBJ2-5; CDR3aa: CATSRGGLAAEETQYF
v_gene: TRBV7-2; j_gene: TRBJ2-3; CDR3aa: CASSLGGPVDTQYF
v_gene: TRBV11-1; j_gene: TRBJ2-2; CDR3aa: CASSSGGRGGTGELFF
v_gene: TRBV11-2; j_gene: TRBJ2-7; CDR3aa: CASSPLGQRGRKRGEQYF
v_gene: TRBV28; j_gene: TRBJ2-7; CDR3aa: CASSSRGYEQYF
v_gene: TRBV6-4; j_gene: TRBJ2-1; CDR3aa: CASSDHTGGSYNEQFF
v_gene: TRBV7-3; j_gene: TRBJ2-6; CDR3aa: CASSLRALSGANVLTF
v_gene: TRBV3-1/TRBV3-2; j_gene: TRBJ1-3; CDR3aa: CASSQGVSRNTIYF
v_gene: TRBV5-4; j_gene: TRBJ2-1; CDR3aa: CASSLEASGSHEQFF
v_gene: TRBV24-1; j_gene: TRBJ2-3; CDR3aa: CATSDSLTDTQYF
v_gene: TRBV4-3; j_gene: TRBJ2-3; CDR3aa: CASSQGLGAFSTDTQYF
v_gene: TRBV5-1; j_gene: TRBJ2-6; CDR3aa: CASSLAGGLGANVLTF
v_gene: TRBV19; j_gene: TRBJ2-7; CDR3aa: CASTNRDSPYEQYF